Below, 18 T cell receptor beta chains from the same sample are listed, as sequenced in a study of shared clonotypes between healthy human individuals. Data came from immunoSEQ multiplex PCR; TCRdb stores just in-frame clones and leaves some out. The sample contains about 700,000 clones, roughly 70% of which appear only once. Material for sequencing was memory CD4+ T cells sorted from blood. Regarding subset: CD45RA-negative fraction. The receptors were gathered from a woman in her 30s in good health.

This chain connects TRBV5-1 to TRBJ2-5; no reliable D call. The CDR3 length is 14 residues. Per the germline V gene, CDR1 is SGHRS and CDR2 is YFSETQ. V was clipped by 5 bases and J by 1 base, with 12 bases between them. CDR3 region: CASRSFLLQETQYF. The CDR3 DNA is TGCGCCAGCAGGTCTTTCCTTCTCCAAGAGACCCAGTACTTC.

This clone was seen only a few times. CDR3 DNA sequence: TGCAGCGTTGCATTTCGCCAGAACACTGAAGCTTTCTTT. Translated, it gives CSVAFRQNTEAFF. The J gene is TRBJ1-1, the V gene TRBV29-1; D is undetermined. Deletions cut 4 bases from V and 1 base from J, with 10 bases between. There are 13 residues in the CDR3. The V gene's germline CDR1 is SQVTM and CDR2 ANQGSEA.

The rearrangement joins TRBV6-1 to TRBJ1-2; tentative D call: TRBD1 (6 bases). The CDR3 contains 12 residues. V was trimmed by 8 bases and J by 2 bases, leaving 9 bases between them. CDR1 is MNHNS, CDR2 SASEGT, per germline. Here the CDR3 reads CASLQGNYGYTF. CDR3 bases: TGTGCCAGCCTACAGGGAAACTATGGCTACACCTTC.

Here the CDR3 DNA reads TGCGCCAGCAGCTTGGCCAGTAGTGGCGGGAGGAACTTCAATGAGCAGTTCTTC. Translation gives CASSLASSGGRNFNEQFF. This rearrangement joins TRBV5-1 to TRBJ2-1, with 8 bases that match TRBD2. CDR3 length: 18 amino acids. Germline loops: CDR1 SGHRS, CDR2 YFSETQ. J was trimmed by 6 bases and V by 0 bases; bases with no gene match: 14.

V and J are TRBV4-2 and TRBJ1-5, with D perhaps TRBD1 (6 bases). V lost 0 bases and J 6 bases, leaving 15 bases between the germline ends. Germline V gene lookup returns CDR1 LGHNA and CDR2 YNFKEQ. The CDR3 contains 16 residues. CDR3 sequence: CASSQDLRGLIQPQHF. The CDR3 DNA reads TGTGCCAGCAGCCAAGATTTGAGGGGGTTAATTCAGCCCCAGCATTTT.

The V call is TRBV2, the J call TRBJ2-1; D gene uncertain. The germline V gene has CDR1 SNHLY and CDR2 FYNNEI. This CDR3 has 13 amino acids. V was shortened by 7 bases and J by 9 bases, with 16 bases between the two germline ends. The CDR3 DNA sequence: TGTGCCAGCACGATAGATTGGGGTCCTGAGCAGTTCTTC. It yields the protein CASTIDWGPEQFF.

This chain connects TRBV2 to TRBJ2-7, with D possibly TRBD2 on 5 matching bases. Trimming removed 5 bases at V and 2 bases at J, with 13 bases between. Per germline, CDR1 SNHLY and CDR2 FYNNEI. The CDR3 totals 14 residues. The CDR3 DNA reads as TGTGCCAGCAGTCTCCGTAGCGCAACCTACGAGCAGTACTTC. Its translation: CASSLRSATYEQYF.

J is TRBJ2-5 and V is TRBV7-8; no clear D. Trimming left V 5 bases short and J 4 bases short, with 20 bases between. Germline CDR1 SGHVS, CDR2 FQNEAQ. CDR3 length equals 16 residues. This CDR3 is CASSPPRRPGLETQYF. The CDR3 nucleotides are TGTGCCAGCAGCCCCCCCCGGAGACCGGGTCTAGAGACCCAGTACTTC.

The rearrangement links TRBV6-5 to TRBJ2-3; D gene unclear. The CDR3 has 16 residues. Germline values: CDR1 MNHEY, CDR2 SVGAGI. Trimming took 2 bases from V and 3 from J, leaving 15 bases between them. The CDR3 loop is CASSYKSGSLTDTQYF. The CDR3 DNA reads TGTGCCAGCAGTTACAAGAGTGGGTCATTAACAGATACGCAGTATTTT.

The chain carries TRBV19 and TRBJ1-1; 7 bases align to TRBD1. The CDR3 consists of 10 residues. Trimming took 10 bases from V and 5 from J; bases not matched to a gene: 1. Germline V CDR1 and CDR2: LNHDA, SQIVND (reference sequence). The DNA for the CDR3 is TGTGCCACAGGGGGAACTGAAGCTTTCTTT. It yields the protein CATGGTEAFF.

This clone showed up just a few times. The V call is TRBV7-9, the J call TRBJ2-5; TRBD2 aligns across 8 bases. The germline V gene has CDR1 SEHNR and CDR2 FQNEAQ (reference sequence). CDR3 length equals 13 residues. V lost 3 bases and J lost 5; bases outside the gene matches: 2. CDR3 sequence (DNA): TGTGCCAGCAGCTTCCCGGGAGGGGAGACCCAGTACTTC. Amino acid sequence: CASSFPGGETQYF.

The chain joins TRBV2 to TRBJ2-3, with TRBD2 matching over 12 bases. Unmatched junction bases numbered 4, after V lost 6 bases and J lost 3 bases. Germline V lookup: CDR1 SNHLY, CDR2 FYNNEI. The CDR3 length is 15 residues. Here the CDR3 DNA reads TGTGCCAGCAGATTCGGGACTAGCGGGACAGATACGCAGTATTTT. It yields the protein CASRFGTSGTDTQYF. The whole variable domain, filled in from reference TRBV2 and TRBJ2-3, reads EPEVTQTPSHQVTQMGQEVILRCVPISNHLYFYWYRQILGQKVEFLVSFYNNEISEKSEIFDDQFSVERPDGSNFTLKIRSTKLEDSAMYFCASRFGTSGTDTQYFGPGTRLTVL.

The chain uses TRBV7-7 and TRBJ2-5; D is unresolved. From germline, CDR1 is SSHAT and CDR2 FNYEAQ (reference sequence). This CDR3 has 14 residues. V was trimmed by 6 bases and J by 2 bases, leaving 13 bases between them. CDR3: CASSINPRQETQYF. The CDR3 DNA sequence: TGTGCCAGCAGTATAAACCCAAGACAAGAGACCCAGTACTTC.

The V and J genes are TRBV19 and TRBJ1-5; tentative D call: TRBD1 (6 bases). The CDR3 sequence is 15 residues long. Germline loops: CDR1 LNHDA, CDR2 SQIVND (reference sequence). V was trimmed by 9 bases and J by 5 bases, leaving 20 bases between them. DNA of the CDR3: TGTGCCAGCTACCCACAGGGAGGGGGTTATCAGCCCCAGCATTTT. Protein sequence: CASYPQGGGYQPQHF.

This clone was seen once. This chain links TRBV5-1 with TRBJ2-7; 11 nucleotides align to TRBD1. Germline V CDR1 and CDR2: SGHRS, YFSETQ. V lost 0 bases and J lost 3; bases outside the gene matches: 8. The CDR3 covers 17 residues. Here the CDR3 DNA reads TGCGCCAGCAGCTTGGGAGCCGGACAGGGGGCCATCTACGAGCAGTACTTC. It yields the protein CASSLGAGQGAIYEQYF.

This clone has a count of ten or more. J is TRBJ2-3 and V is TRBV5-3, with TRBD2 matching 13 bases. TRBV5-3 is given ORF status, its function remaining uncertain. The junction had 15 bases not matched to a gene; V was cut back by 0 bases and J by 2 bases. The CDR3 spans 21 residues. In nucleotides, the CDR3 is TGTGCCAGAAGCTTGGACGGACTAGCGGGAGCCTGGCCCACCCCCACAGATACGCAGTATTTT. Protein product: CARSLDGLAGAWPTPTDTQYF.

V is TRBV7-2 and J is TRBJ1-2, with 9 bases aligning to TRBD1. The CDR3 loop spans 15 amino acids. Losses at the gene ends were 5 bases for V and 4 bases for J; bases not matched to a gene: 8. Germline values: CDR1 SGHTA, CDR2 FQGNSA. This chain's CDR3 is CASSPGQGTSYGYTF. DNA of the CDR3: TGTGCCAGCAGCCCTGGACAGGGGACCTCCTATGGCTACACCTTC.

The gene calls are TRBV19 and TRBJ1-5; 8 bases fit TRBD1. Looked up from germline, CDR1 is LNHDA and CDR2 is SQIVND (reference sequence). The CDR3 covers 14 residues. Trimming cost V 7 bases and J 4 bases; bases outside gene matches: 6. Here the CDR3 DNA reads TGTGCCAGTAAGACAGGGGAAGGGAATCAGCCCCAGCATTTT. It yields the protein CASKTGEGNQPQHF.